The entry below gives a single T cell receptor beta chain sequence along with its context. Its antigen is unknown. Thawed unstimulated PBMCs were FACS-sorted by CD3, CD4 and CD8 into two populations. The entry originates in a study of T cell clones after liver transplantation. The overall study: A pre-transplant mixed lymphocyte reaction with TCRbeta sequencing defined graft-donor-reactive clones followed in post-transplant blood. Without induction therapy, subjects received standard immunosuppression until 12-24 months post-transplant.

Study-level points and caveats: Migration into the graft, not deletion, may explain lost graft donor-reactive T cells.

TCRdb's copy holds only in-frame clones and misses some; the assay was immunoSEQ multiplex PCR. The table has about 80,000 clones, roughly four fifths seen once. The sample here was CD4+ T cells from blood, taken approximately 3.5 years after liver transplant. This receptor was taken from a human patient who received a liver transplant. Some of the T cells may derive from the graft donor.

The CDR3 DNA follows: TGCGCCAGCAGCGCACAGGGCCGCCAATACAATGAGCAGTTCTTC. It yields the protein CASSAQGRQYNEQFF. The genes are TRBV5-1 and TRBJ2-1; a weak D match, TRBD1 (6 bases). Germline V CDR1 and CDR2: SGHRS, YFSETQ. Trimming stripped 4 bases from V and 4 bases from J, with 15 bases between. The CDR3 covers 15 residues.